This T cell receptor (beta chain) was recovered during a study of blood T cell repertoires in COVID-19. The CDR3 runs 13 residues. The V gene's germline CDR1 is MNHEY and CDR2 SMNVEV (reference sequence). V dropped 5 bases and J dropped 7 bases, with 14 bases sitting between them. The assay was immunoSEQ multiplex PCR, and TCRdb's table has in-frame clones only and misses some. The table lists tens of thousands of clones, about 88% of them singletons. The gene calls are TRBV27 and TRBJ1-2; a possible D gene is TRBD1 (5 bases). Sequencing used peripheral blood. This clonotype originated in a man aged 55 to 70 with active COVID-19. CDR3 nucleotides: TGTGCCAGCAGTCAGCGGGGGGGGAGTGGCTACACCTTC. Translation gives CASSQRGGSGYTF.